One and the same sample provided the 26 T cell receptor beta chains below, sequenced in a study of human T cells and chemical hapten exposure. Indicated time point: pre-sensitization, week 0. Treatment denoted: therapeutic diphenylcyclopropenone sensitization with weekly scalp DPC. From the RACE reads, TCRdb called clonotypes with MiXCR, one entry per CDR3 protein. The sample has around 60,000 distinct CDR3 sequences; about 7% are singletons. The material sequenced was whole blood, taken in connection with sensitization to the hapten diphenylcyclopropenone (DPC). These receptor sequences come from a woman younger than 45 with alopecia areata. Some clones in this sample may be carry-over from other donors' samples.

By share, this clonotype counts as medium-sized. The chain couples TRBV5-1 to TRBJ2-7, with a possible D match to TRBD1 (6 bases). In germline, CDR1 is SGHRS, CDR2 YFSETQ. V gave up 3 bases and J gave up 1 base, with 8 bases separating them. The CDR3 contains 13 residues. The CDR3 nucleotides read TGCGCCAGCAGCTGGGACAAATCCTACGAGCAGTACTTC. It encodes CASSWDKSYEQYF.

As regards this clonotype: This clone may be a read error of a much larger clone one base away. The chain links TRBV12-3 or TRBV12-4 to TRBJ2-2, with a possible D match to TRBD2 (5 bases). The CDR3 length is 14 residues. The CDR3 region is CASRYGANTGELYF. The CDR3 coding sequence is TGTGCCAGCCGTTACGGCGCGAACACCGGGGAGCTGTATTTT.

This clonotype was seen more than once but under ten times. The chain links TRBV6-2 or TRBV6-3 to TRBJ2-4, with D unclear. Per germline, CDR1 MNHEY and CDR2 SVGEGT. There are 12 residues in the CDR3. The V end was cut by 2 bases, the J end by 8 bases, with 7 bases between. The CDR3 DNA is TGTGCCAGCAGTTACGGTCCTCACATTCAGTACTTC. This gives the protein CASSYGPHIQYF.

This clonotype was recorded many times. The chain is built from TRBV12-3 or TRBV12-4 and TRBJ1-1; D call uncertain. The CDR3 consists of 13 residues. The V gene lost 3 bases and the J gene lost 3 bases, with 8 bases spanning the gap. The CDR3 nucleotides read TGTGCCAGCAGTTTTCGGCTTTACACTGAAGCTTTCTTT. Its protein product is CASSFRLYTEAFF.

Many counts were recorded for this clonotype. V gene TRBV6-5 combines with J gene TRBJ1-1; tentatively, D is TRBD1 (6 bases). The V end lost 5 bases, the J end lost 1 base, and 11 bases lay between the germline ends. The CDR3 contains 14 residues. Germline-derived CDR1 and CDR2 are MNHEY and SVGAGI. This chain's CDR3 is CASSRGHKNTEAFF. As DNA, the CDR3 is TGTGCCAGCAGTCGGGGACATAAGAACACTGAAGCTTTCTTT.

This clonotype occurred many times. The CDR3 is CASRELAGAIYNEQFF. The CDR3 DNA follows: TGTGCCAGCAGAGAACTAGCGGGGGCCATCTACAATGAGCAGTTCTTC. V is TRBV11-2 and J is TRBJ2-1; 11 positions agree with TRBD2. This CDR3 contains 16 residues. After removal of 6 bases from V and 3 bases from J, the junction contained 7 bases not matched to a gene. The germline V gene encodes CDR1 SGHAT and CDR2 FQNNGV. The variable domain in full, completed from reference TRBV11-2 and TRBJ2-1, reads EAGVAQSPRYKIIEKRQSVAFWCNPISGHATLYWYQQILGQGPKLLIQFQNNGVVDDSQLPKDRFSAERLKGVDSTLKIQPAKLEDSAVYLCASRELAGAIYNEQFFGPGTRLTVL.

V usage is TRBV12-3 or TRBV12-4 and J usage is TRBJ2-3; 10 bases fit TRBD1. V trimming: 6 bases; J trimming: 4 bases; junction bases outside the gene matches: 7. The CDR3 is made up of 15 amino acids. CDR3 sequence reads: CASSDRDRGSDTQYF. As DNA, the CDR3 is TGTGCCAGCAGCGACCGGGACAGGGGTTCAGATACGCAGTATTTT.

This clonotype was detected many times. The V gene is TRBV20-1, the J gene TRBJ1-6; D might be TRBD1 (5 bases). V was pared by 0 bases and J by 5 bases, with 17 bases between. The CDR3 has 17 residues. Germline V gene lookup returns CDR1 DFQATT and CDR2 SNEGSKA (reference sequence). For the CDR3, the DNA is TGCAGTGCTAGAGATCGCTTCAGGGAACCGAATAATTCACCCCTCCACTTT. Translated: CSARDRFREPNNSPLHF.

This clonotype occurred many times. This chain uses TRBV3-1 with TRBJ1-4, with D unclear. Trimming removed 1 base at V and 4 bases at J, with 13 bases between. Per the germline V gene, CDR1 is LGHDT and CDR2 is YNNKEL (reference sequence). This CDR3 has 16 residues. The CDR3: CASSQGVPSLNEKLFF. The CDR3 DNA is TGTGCCAGCAGCCAAGGAGTCCCCTCACTTAATGAAAAACTGTTTTTT.

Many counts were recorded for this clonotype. The CDR3 coding sequence is TGTGCCAGCACTCAAGGGGGGAGGGCTTTCTTT. Protein sequence: CASTQGGRAFF. This rearrangement joins TRBV6-5 to TRBJ1-1, with D maybe TRBD1 (6 bases). The V end was cut by 7 bases, the J end by 11 bases, with 14 bases between. Germline V gives CDR1 MNHEY, CDR2 SVGAGI. The CDR3 consists of 11 residues.

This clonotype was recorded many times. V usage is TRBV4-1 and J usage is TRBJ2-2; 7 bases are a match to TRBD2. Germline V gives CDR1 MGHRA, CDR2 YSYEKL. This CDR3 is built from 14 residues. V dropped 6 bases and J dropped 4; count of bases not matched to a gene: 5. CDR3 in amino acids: CASRLATATGELFF. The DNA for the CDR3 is TGCGCCAGCAGACTAGCGACTGCCACCGGGGAGCTGTTTTTT.

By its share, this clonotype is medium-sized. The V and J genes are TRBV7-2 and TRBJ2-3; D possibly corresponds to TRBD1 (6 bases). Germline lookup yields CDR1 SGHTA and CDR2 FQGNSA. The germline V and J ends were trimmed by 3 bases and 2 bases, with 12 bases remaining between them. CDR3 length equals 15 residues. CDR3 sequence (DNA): TGTGCCAGCAGCTTTATAGCAGGGGACACAGATACGCAGTATTTT. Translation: CASSFIAGDTDTQYF.

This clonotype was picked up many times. CDR3 amino acids: CSVSRGPFGEQYF. The CDR3 nucleotides read TGCAGCGTTTCCCGGGGGCCGTTTGGGGAGCAGTACTTC. The chain joins TRBV29-1 to TRBJ2-7; either TRBD1 or TRBD2 may fit D (6 bases each). The germline V gene encodes CDR1 SQVTM and CDR2 ANQGSEA. V was shortened by 5 bases and J by 7 bases, with 18 bases between the two germline ends. This CDR3 has 13 amino acids.

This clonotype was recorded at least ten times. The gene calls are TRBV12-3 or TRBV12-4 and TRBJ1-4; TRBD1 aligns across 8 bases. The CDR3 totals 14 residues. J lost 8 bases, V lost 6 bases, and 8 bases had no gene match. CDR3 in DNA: TGTGCCAGCAGCACCAGGGGGCTCGGGGAAAAACTGTTTTTT. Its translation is CASSTRGLGEKLFF.

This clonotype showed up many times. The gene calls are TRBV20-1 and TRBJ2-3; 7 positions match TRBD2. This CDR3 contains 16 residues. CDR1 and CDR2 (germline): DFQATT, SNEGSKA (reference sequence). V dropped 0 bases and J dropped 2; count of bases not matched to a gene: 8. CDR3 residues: CSARDPGGWDTDTQYF. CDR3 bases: TGCAGTGCTAGAGATCCGGGGGGATGGGACACAGATACGCAGTATTTT.

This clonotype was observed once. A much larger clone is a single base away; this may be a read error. The chain's CDR3 is CSAGGPYEQYF. CDR3 nucleotide sequence: TGCAGTGCTGGGGGACCCTACGAGCAGTACTTC. J is TRBJ2-7 and V is TRBV20-1; either TRBD1 or TRBD2 may fit D (5 bases each). V lost 5 bases, J lost 2 bases, and 7 bases lay in between. The CDR3 length is 11 residues. In germline, CDR1 is DFQATT, CDR2 SNEGSKA (reference sequence).

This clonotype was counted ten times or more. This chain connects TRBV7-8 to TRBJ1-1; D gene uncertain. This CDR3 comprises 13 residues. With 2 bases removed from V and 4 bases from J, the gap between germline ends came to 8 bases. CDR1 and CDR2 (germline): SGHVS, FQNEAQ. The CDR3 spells CASSLSVGTEAFF. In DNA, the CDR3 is TGTGCCAGCAGCTTATCGGTCGGCACTGAAGCTTTCTTT.

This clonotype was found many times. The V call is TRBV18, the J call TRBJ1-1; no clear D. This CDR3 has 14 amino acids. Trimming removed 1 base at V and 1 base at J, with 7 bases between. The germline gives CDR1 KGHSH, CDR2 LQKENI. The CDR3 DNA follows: TGTGCCAGCTCACCACTTGGCGGGAACACTGAAGCTTTCTTT. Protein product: CASSPLGGNTEAFF.

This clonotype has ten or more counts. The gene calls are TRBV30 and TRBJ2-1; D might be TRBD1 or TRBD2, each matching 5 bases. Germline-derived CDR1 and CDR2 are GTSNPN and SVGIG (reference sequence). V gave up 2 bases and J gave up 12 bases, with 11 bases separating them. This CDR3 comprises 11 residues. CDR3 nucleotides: TGTGCCTGGAGTCAGGGCGGAGGGCAGTTCTTC. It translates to CAWSQGGGQFF.

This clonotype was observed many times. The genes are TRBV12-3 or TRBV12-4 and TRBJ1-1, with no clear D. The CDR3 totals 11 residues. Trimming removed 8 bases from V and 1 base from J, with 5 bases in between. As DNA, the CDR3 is TGTGCCAGCGCCCAGAACACTGAAGCTTTCTTT. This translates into CASAQNTEAFF.

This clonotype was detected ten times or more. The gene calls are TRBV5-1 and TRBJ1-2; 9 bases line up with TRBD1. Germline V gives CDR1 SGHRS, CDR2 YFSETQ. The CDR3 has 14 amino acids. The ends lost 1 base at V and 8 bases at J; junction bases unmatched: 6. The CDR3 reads CASSLLGQGPGYTF. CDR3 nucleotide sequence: TGCGCCAGCAGCTTGCTGGGACAGGGTCCCGGCTACACCTTC.

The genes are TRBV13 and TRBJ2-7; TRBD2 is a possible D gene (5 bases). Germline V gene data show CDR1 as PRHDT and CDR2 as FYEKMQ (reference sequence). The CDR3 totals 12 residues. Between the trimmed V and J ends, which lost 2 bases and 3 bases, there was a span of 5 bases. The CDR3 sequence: CASSLRGYEQYF. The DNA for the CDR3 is TGTGCCAGCAGCTTACGGGGCTACGAGCAGTACTTC.

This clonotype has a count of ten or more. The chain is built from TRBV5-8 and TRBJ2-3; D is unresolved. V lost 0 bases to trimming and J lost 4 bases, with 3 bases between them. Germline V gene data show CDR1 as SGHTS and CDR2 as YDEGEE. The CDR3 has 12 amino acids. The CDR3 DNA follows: TGTGCCAGCAGCTTGGGGGCAGATACGCAGTATTTT. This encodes CASSLGADTQYF.

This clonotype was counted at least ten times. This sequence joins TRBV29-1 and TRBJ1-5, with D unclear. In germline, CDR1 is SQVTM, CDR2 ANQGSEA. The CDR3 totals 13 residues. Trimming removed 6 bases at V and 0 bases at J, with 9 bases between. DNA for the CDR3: TGCAGCGTCCAAAATAATAGCAATCAGCCCCAGCATTTT. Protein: CSVQNNSNQPQHF.

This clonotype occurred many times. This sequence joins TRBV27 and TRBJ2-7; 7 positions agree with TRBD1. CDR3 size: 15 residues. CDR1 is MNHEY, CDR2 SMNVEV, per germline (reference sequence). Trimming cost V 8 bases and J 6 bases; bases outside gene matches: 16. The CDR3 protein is CASGRQGVGRGEQYF. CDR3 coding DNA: TGTGCCAGCGGCAGACAGGGTGTAGGTCGGGGCGAGCAGTACTTC.

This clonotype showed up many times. The CDR3 spells CSAPPGAGVANYGYTF. As DNA, the CDR3 is TGCAGTGCCCCGCCGGGGGCAGGTGTAGCTAACTATGGCTACACCTTC. The V and J genes are TRBV20-1 and TRBJ1-2; a possible D gene is TRBD1 (6 bases). Germline V gives CDR1 DFQATT, CDR2 SNEGSKA (reference sequence). This CDR3 has 16 amino acids. V shed 6 bases and J shed 0 bases, with 20 bases lying between them.